This TCR beta chain came from a study of T cell changes during pregnancy in multiple sclerosis. The CDR3 is made up of 16 amino acids. Germline V gene lookup returns CDR1 LGHNT and CDR2 FRNRAP. Trimming cost V 4 bases and J 8 bases, with 23 bases left between them. Profiling relied on immunoSEQ multiplex PCR, and the TCRdb table lists in-frame clones only, not all of them. Of fewer than 40,000 clones in the sample, around nine tenths were seen once. The J gene is TRBJ1-2, the V gene TRBV12-5; TRBD1 is a possible D gene (5 bases). The clonotype comes from a female donor in good health, enrolled as a control in a pregnancy study. This specimen consisted of CD4+ T cells from peripheral blood mononuclear cells, obtained after pregnancy. This CDR3 is CASGSYLMQGSGGYTF. CDR3 nucleotide sequence: TGTGCTAGTGGTTCCTACCTTATGCAGGGATCTGGCGGCTACACCTTC.